These T cell receptor beta chains were read from a single sample in a study of CD8+ T cells in alopecia areata. The protocol was immunoSEQ multiplex PCR, while the TCRdb copy is restricted to in-frame clones and leaves out a portion. This table has more than 110,000 clones, roughly four fifths appearing once. The specimen was CD8+ T cells sorted from blood, collected at week 4, from a patient treated with tofacitinib. Source of these receptors: a human donor with alopecia areata. Each CDR3 is given with its conserved first and last residue. Each record gives: D gene, V gene, CDR3 protein. D genes are given only for firm matches.

.,TRBV7-2,CASSLWGKTQYF
TRBD2,TRBV7-9,CASSPWTGGLREQYF
.,TRBV29-1,CSVGGPEAFF
.,TRBV5-6,CASSLDAGVYEQYF
TRBD2,TRBV11-2,CASSLDAPGGPYTDTQYF
TRBD1,TRBV4-3,CASSQGLTGVDNSPLHF
TRBD1,TRBV7-9,CASSSTGSYEQYF
.,TRBV9,CASSVGRLTDTQYF
.,TRBV11-2,CASSSPGGGLTDTQYF
.,TRBV10-3,CAISEGRAGANVLTF
.,TRBV7-2,CASSFQGVADTQYF
.,TRBV7-2,CASSLGQTEQYF
.,TRBV15,CATSTARGGQPQHF
.,TRBV15,CATSRDRVSEQYF
TRBD2,TRBV9,CASSVGGGGTDTQYF
TRBD1,TRBV7-8,CASSAGRGGAGELFF
TRBD1,TRBV6-1,CASSEWLTGMGPMNTEAFF
TRBD2,TRBV28,CASSFTSGGAGETQYF
.,TRBV29-1,CSVYVEKLFF
.,TRBV7-9,CASSLPWATDTQYF
TRBD1,TRBV9,CASSVGTGEVEQFF
.,TRBV19,CASSGVGPQFYEQYF
TRBD2,TRBV29-1,CSVEDGVYFLAGVDTDTQYF
.,TRBV13,CASSALGGGGVNEQFF
TRBD2,TRBV7-9,CASSPRGGATGELFF
TRBD1,TRBV4-3,CASSQRDSSYNSPLHF
TRBD2,TRBV6-1,CASSTSGGTDTQYF
.,TRBV4-1,CASSQVNAGQKNTEAFF
.,TRBV4-1,CASSQGDTEAFF
TRBD1,TRBV6-5,CASSTGQGVAYEQYF
.,TRBV5-6,CASSRADGPEQYF
TRBD2,TRBV4-1,CASRPSGGAVTQYF
.,TRBV10-3,CAISDAGGNQPQHF
.,TRBV6-1,CASSATTTLNTEAFF
.,TRBV7-2,CASSSWTATYNEQFF
.,TRBV9,CASSGEANYNEQFF
.,TRBV27,CASSPLDPLYGYTF
.,TRBV4-3,CASSQDQGGNEQYF
.,TRBV29-1,CSVVGHAYEQYF
.,TRBV7-9,CASSLSYGVAVQETQYF
TRBD2,TRBV6-5,CASSYGAGVEEQYF
.,TRBV7-6,CASSSYRGLF
.,TRBV7-2,CASSPPGRGLGDTQYF
TRBD2,TRBV4-1,CASSPGTSEYGELFF
TRBD1,TRBV4-1,CASSRNRDRSSYEQYF
TRBD1,TRBV27,CASSDRGYQPQHF
.,TRBV7-9,CASSFQRTQETQYF
TRBD2,TRBV2,CASSDPIAGGSAKNIQYF
.,TRBV13,CASSLQGIGRETQYF
TRBD2,TRBV4-2,CASSEERGGTDTQYF
TRBD1,TRBV13,CASSKQGYYEQYF
.,TRBV13,CASSSSGEQETQYF
.,TRBV15,CATSSFNRRDEQYF
TRBD2,TRBV27,CASRPTGGGTDTQYF
.,TRBV29-1,CSVEERTKGYGYTF
.,TRBV5-6,CASSLGSVAPNEQYF